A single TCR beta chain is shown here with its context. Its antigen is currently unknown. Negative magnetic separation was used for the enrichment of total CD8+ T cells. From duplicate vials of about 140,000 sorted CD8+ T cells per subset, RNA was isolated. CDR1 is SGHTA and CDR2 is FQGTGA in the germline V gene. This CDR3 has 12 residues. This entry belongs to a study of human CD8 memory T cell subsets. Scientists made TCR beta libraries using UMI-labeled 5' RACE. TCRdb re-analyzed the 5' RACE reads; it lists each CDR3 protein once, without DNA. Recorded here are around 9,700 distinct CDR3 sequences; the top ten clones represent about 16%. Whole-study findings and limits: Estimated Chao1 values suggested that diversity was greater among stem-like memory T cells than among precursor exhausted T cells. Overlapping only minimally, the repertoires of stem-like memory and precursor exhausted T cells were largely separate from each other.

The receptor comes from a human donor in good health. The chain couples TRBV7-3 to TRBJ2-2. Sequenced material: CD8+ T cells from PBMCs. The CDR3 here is CASSPDSGELFF.